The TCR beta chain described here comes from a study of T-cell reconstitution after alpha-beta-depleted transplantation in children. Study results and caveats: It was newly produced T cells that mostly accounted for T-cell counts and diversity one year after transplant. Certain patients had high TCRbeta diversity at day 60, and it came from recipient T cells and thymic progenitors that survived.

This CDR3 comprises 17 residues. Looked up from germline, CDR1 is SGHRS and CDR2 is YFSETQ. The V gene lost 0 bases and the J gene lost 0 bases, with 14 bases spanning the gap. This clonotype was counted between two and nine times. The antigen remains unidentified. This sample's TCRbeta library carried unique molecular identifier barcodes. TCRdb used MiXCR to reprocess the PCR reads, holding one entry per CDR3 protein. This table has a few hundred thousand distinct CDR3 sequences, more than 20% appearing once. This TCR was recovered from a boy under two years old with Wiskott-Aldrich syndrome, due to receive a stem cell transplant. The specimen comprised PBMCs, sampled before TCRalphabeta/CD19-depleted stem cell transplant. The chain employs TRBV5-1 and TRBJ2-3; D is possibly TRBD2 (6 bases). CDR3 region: CASSLGFSGRSTDTQYF. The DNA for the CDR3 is TGCGCCAGCAGCTTGGGATTTAGCGGTCGTAGCACAGATACGCAGTATTTT.